Listed here are 21 T cell receptor beta chains from one sample, sequenced in a study of T cell repertoires in cytomegalovirus infection (dated by TCRdb to about 2019). The sequencer listed for this sample is Illumina HiSeq 1500. TCRdb reworked the public reads: Q25 trimming with fastp, MiXCR clone assembly, productive beta chains retained. Here each entry gathers all rows of one CDR3 protein and keeps the most common genes and DNA. Within this sample are roughly 990,000 distinct CDR3 sequences, with about 33% of them counted one time only. 13% of the sample is taken by the ten largest. The treatment or condition label of this sample denotes: in vitro stimulation with specific CMV peptide epitopes to enrich CMV-specific T cells. For these TCRs, the target antigens are not known. Material: cultured CD8+ T cells from PBMCs, obtained from culture after CMV antigen stimulation. The receptor set was obtained from a human donor in good health (CMV status not recorded). Some clones in this sample may be carry-over from other donors' samples.

The J gene is TRBJ2-2, the V gene TRBV19; weak D call: TRBD2 (5 bases). This CDR3 has 14 residues. Trimming removed 2 bases at V and 3 bases at J, with 7 bases between. Germline values: CDR1 LNHDA, CDR2 SQIVND (reference sequence). The CDR3 coding sequence is TGTGCCAGTAGTATACTAGCCCACACCGGGGAGCTGTTTTTT. Protein: CASSILAHTGELFF.

As concerns this clonotype: The junction departs from the called germline gene at one end, perhaps through a read error. V gene TRBV7-6 combines with J gene TRBJ2-5, with TRBD2 matching over 11 bases. Germline V gene data show CDR1 as SGHVS and CDR2 as FNYEAQ. The length of the CDR3 is 16 residues. CDR3: CANSYLAGGYQETQYF. The CDR3 nucleotides read TGTGCCAACAGCTACCTAGCGGGGGGATACCAAGAGACCCAGTACTTC.

This clonotype was observed a few times. The CDR3: CASSQGREQYV. The CDR3 DNA sequence: TGTGCCAGCAGCCAGGGGCGCGAGCAGTACGTC. The chain recombines TRBV7-9 with TRBJ2-7; D possibly corresponds to TRBD1 (6 bases). V lost 5 bases, J lost 6 bases, and 8 bases lay in between. This CDR3 has 11 residues. The V gene's germline CDR1 is SEHNR and CDR2 FQNEAQ (reference sequence).

This clonotype has only a few counts. V and J are TRBV9 and TRBJ2-5, with 12 bases that match TRBD2. Germline V lookup: CDR1 SGDLS, CDR2 YYNGEE. The CDR3 extends over 17 amino acids. Unmatched junction bases numbered 14, after V lost 2 bases and J lost 9 bases. CDR3 sequence reads: CASSVTGTSGFREAQYF. The CDR3 region has the DNA TGTGCCAGCAGCGTCACCGGGACTAGCGGGTTCCGGGAGGCCCAGTACTTC.

This chain connects TRBV6-2 or TRBV6-3 to TRBJ2-7, with TRBD2 identical over 15 bases. The length of the CDR3 is 16 residues. J gave up 6 bases and V 7 bases, and 10 bases lay outside the gene matches. Germline V gene sequence: CDR1 MNHEY, CDR2 SVGEGT. The CDR3 DNA is TGTGCCAGCAACAAGGGACTAGCGGGGGGACGGGGCGAGCAGTACGTC. Translated: CASNKGLAGGRGEQYV.

This clonotype was counted only a few times. This chain links TRBV7-9 with TRBJ1-3, with 7 nucleotides matching TRBD1. This CDR3 is built from 16 residues. Losses at the gene ends were 5 bases for V and 0 bases for J; bases not matched to a gene: 7. Germline V gene data show CDR1 as SEHNR and CDR2 as FQNEAQ (reference sequence). The CDR3 DNA sequence: TGTGCCAGCAGCCAATCGGACAGGTTCTCTGGAAACACCATATATTTT. It is translated as CASSQSDRFSGNTIYF.

This clonotype was seen only once. The chain is built from TRBV20-1 and TRBJ2-3, with TRBD2 identical over 9 bases. The CDR3 totals 17 residues. Germline CDR1 DFQATT, CDR2 SNEGSKA (reference sequence). Losses at the gene ends were 3 bases for V and 0 bases for J; bases not matched to a gene: 10. In DNA, the CDR3 is TGCAGTGCTAGCCTCCCCCAAGCGGGGGGCAGCACAGATACGCAGTATTTT. As protein: CSASLPQAGGSTDTQYF.

On this clonotype itself: This may stem from a read error, because a much larger clone lies one nucleotide away. The chain joins TRBV7-9 to TRBJ1-1; TRBD1 might be the D (5 bases). This CDR3 region has 14 residues. V was pared by 5 bases and J by 1 base, with 11 bases between. Germline CDR1 and CDR2: SEHNR and FQNEAQ (reference sequence). CDR3 loop: CASSVTVANTEAFF. The CDR3 DNA follows: TGTGCCAGCAGCGTGACAGTCGCGAACACTGAAGCTTTCTTT.

This clonotype was counted a few times. V is TRBV11-2 and J is TRBJ2-2, with a tentative D call TRBD1 (6 bases). Trimming shortened V by 6 bases and J by 5 bases, and 22 bases separated the two germline ends. Germline CDR1 and CDR2: SGHAT and FQNNGV. This CDR3 comprises 17 residues. The CDR3 DNA is TGTGCCAGCAGTACTAACGCCGGGACAATCGGTACCGGGGAGCTGTTTTTT. Its protein product is CASSTNAGTIGTGELFF.

The chain recombines TRBV27 with TRBJ1-5, with D perhaps matching TRBD1 (5 bases). The CDR3 spans 15 residues. Germline assignment: CDR1 MNHEY and CDR2 SMNVEV (reference sequence). Trimming cost V 6 bases and J 0 bases, with 12 bases left between them. CDR3 DNA sequence: TGTGCCAGCAGGGGACGGAATTATAGCAATCAGCCCCAGCATTTT. Translation: CASRGRNYSNQPQHF.

This chain links TRBV24-1 with TRBJ2-7; the D call may be TRBD1 or TRBD2 (5 bases each). Looked up from germline, CDR1 is KGHDR and CDR2 is SFDVKD. This CDR3 has 15 amino acids. V gave up 4 bases and J gave up 0 bases, with 12 bases separating them. The CDR3 coding sequence is TGTGCCACCAGTGAAGGGGACGGACCCTCCTACGAGCAGTACTTC. This gives the protein CATSEGDGPSYEQYF.

CDR3 in amino acids: CASSLLGPREQYF. CDR3 DNA: TGTGCCAGCAGTTTACTAGGGCCTCGCGAGCAGTACTTC. This chain links TRBV27 with TRBJ2-7; D gene uncertain. The CDR3 length is 13 residues. Germline CDR1 MNHEY, CDR2 SMNVEV (reference sequence). Trimming left V 2 bases short and J 6 bases short, with 11 bases between.

V and J are TRBV7-8 and TRBJ2-1, with D tentatively TRBD2 (5 bases). From germline, CDR1 is SGHVS and CDR2 FQNEAQ. The CDR3 runs to 15 residues. V was cut by 5 bases and J by 2 bases, with 13 bases left in between. The CDR3 here is CASSPGKSTYNEQFF. CDR3 DNA sequence: TGTGCCAGCAGCCCCGGGAAAAGTACCTACAATGAGCAGTTCTTC.

The chain links TRBV4-2 to TRBJ1-3; 7 nucleotides align to TRBD1. Per germline, CDR1 LGHNA and CDR2 YNFKEQ. With 1 base clipped from V and 0 bases from J, the junction kept 6 bases outside the gene matches. The CDR3 sequence is 17 residues long. The CDR3 protein is CASSQARDSPSGNTIYF. DNA for the CDR3: TGTGCCAGCAGCCAAGCCCGGGACAGTCCCTCTGGAAACACCATATATTTT.

The CDR3 sequence is CASSPNTGGNQPQHF. The CDR3 DNA reads TGTGCCAGCAGTCCGAACACGGGGGGCAATCAGCCCCAGCATTTT. This chain links TRBV12-3 or TRBV12-4 with TRBJ1-5, with D possibly being TRBD1 (5 bases). V lost 5 bases, J lost 2 bases, and 13 bases lay in between. This CDR3 contains 15 residues.

The V gene is TRBV6-1, the J gene TRBJ2-2; no clear D gene. The V end lost 10 bases, the J end lost 1 base, and 13 bases lay between the germline ends. CDR3 length: 14 amino acids. The germline V gene has CDR1 MNHNS and CDR2 SASEGT. The CDR3 nucleotides are TGTGCCACGTCACGGACGGTGAACACCGGGGAGCTGTTTTTT. The encoded protein is CATSRTVNTGELFF.

J is TRBJ2-6 and V is TRBV19; D possibly corresponds to TRBD2 (5 bases). Between the trimmed V and J ends, which lost 7 bases and 0 bases, there was a span of 10 bases. The CDR3 has 15 residues. Germline values: CDR1 LNHDA, CDR2 SQIVND (reference sequence). In DNA form, the CDR3 reads TGTGCCAGTACCCCCGGGGACTCTGGGGCCAACGTCCTGACTTTC. Residues: CASTPGDSGANVLTF.

This clonotype has more than one count but fewer than ten. This chain connects TRBV6-1 to TRBJ2-7; D is unresolved. V was trimmed by 3 bases and J by 2 bases, leaving 11 bases between them. The CDR3 contains 14 residues. The germline V gene has CDR1 MNHNS and CDR2 SASEGT. The CDR3 reads CASSDSTPPYEQYF. CDR3 bases: TGTGCCAGCAGTGACAGCACACCTCCCTACGAGCAGTACTTC.

This clonotype was observed a handful of times. V usage is TRBV12-5 and J usage is TRBJ2-2; 8 bases map to TRBD1. V lost 0 bases, J lost 3 bases, and 3 bases stayed unmatched. The germline V gene has CDR1 LGHNT and CDR2 FRNRAP. This CDR3 comprises 16 residues. CDR3 nucleotides: TGTGCTAGTGGTTTGGTCAGGGGGCCGGACACCGGGGAGCTGTTTTTT. Protein sequence: CASGLVRGPDTGELFF.

This clonotype has a handful of counts. V and J are TRBV5-1 and TRBJ2-6; D unclear. Germline lookup yields CDR1 SGHRS and CDR2 YFSETQ. This CDR3 spans 14 amino acids. V lost 4 bases and J lost 4, with 9 bases in between. In nucleotides, the CDR3 is TGCGCCAGCAGCCCTACCCTGGGGGCCAACGTCCTGACTTTC. Residues: CASSPTLGANVLTF.

This clonotype was detected a few times. The chain recombines TRBV7-6 with TRBJ2-3, with 12 bases fitting TRBD2. The CDR3 length is 16 residues. Germline trimming cut 5 bases from V and 2 bases from J; bases unmatched to any gene: 5. Germline V lookup: CDR1 SGHVS, CDR2 FNYEAQ. DNA of the CDR3: TGTGCCAGCAGCGGCCGGACTAGCGGGGTCACAGATACGCAGTATTTT. Residues: CASSGRTSGVTDTQYF.